The rows below give T cell receptor beta chains drawn from one sample of a study of blood T cells in healthy people across ages. One entry per CDR3 protein results from TCRdb running MiXCR on the 5' RACE reads. The sample has hundreds of thousands of distinct CDR3 sequences, less than 40% seen once. The sequenced sample consisted of blood. These receptors were obtained from a woman of 80 years or more in good health. CDR3s include the opening cysteine and the closing phenylalanine or tryptophan. D genes are given only for firm matches. Only part of the rows carry a size: once, few, many, or a class if the clone is expanded.

j_call | clone_size | v_call | d_call | cdr3_aa | cdr3_nt
TRBJ1-1 | . | TRBV21-1 | . | CASSNLGGGAEAFF | TGTGCCAGCAGCAACTTAGGGGGGGGAGCTGAAGCTTTCTTT
TRBJ2-5 | once | TRBV4-2 | TRBD2 | CASSQERGTTREQYF | TGTGCCAGCAGCCAAGAGCGGGGGACTACGAGGGAGCAGTACTTC
TRBJ2-7 | many | TRBV10-3 | TRBD2 | CAIRLTSLGEQYF | TGTGCCATCAGACTGACTAGCCTTGGCGAGCAGTACTTC
TRBJ1-2 | few | TRBV5-4 | . | CASSLVGRDGYTF | TGTGCCAGCAGCTTGGTTGGGCGGGATGGCTACACCTTC
TRBJ1-2 | many | TRBV12-3/TRBV12-4 | TRBD1 | CASSRDRFNYGYTF | TGTGCCAGCAGTCGGGACAGGTTTAACTATGGCTACACCTTC
TRBJ2-5 | many | TRBV6-2/TRBV6-3 | . | CASREGGSQETQYF | TGTGCCAGCAGAGAGGGAGGAAGCCAAGAGACCCAGTACTTC
TRBJ1-1 | many | TRBV5-6 | TRBD1 | CASSSSYRGGTEAFF | TGTGCCAGCAGCTCTTCCTACAGGGGCGGCACTGAAGCTTTCTTT
TRBJ2-6 | many | TRBV15 | . | CATSRTGSGANVLTF | TGTGCCACCAGTCGGACGGGCTCTGGGGCCAACGTCCTGACTTTC
TRBJ1-2 | many | TRBV29-1 | . | CSVEVGQGGYTF | TGCAGCGTTGAAGTTGGGCAGGGAGGCTACACCTTC
TRBJ2-1 | . | TRBV6-5 | . | CASSPTGAPAYNEQFF | TGTGCCAGCAGTCCGACTGGGGCGCCGGCCTACAATGAGCAGTTCTTC
TRBJ2-3 | many | TRBV6-5 | . | CASSFGRGPTDTQYF | TGTGCCAGCAGTTTTGGCCGGGGACCCACAGATACGCAGTATTTT
TRBJ2-7 | many | TRBV3-1 | . | CASSQVPGSEQYF | TGTGCCAGCAGCCAAGTACCCGGGAGCGAGCAGTACTTC
TRBJ2-7 | many | TRBV11-2 | TRBD1 | CASSLSGYGDRVGEQYF | TGTGCCAGCAGCTTATCTGGGTACGGGGACAGGGTCGGCGAGCAGTACTTC
TRBJ1-3 | . | TRBV11-2 | . | CASSAGARLYF | TGTGCCAGCAGCGCCGGGGCCCGGCTATATTTT
TRBJ2-1 | many | TRBV12-5 | . | CASGLVLARSSNEQFF | TGTGCTAGTGGTTTGGTACTAGCTCGTTCTTCCAATGAGCAGTTCTTC
TRBJ2-2 | . | TRBV5-4 | TRBD1 | CASRRQGAATGELFF | TGTGCCAGCAGACGACAGGGGGCAGCGACCGGGGAGCTGTTTTTT
TRBJ2-7 | many | TRBV25-1 | TRBD1 | CASRDNRDRGNSYEQYF | TGTGCCAGCCGAGATAACCGGGACAGGGGCAACTCCTACGAGCAGTACTTC
TRBJ1-1 | many | TRBV6-2/TRBV6-3 | . | CASSYSGGGTEAFF | TGTGCCAGCAGTTACTCGGGAGGAGGCACTGAAGCTTTCTTT